The 7 T cell receptor beta chains listed next were all sequenced from one sample in a study of blood T cells in healthy people across ages. It was with a sample-barcoded 5' primer and a J-beta primer mix that a second PCR of about 6 to 12 cycles was run. TCRdb fed the 5' RACE reads into MiXCR, producing one record per CDR3 protein. Of 920,000 or so distinct CDR3 sequences listed, 35% to 55% are singletons. The specimen sequenced was blood. The receptor set was obtained from a woman aged 60 to 75 in good health.

The chain links TRBV15 to TRBJ2-7, with D tentatively TRBD1 (8 bases). Germline CDR1 reads LNHNV; CDR2 reads YYDKDF (reference sequence). Trimming took 6 bases from V and 0 from J, leaving 12 bases between them. This CDR3 has 14 amino acids. The CDR3 here is CATSTGGGSYEQYF. The DNA for the CDR3 is TGTGCCACCAGTACAGGGGGGGGCTCCTACGAGCAGTACTTC. The variable domain in full, completed from reference TRBV15 and TRBJ2-7, reads DAMVIQNPRYQVTQFGKPVTLSCSQTLNHNVMYWYQQKSSQAPKLLFHYYDKDFNNEADTPDNFQSRRPNTSFCFLDIRSPGLGDTAMYLCATSTGGGSYEQYFGPGTRLTVT.

This chain links TRBV7-9 with TRBJ1-5, with unresolved D. Germline CDR1 is SEHNR and CDR2 is FQNEAQ (reference sequence). Between the trimmed V and J ends, which lost 6 bases and 5 bases, there was a span of 11 bases. The CDR3 is made up of 13 amino acids. The chain's CDR3 is CASRTGPDQPQHF. CDR3 nucleotides: TGTGCCAGCAGAACTGGACCGGATCAGCCCCAGCATTTT.

This clonotype was detected only a few times. The chain carries TRBV9 and TRBJ2-5; weak D call: TRBD1 (6 bases). The germline V and J ends were trimmed by 6 bases and 2 bases, with 14 bases remaining between them. Germline V gene data show CDR1 as SGDLS and CDR2 as YYNGEE. This CDR3 is 14 amino acids long. CDR3 sequence (DNA): TGTGCCAGCACTCTTGGACAGATACAAGAGACCCAGTACTTC. Translating gives CASTLGQIQETQYF.

V gene TRBV28 combines with J gene TRBJ2-5; the D gene could be TRBD1 or TRBD2 (5 bases each). The CDR3 spans 14 residues. CDR1 and CDR2 from the germline V gene are MDHEN and SYDVKM. V lost 8 bases and J lost 5, with 18 bases in between. The CDR3 reads CASGTRTKGETQYF. The CDR3 DNA is TGTGCCAGCGGGACCCGGACCAAGGGGGAGACCCAGTACTTC.

The chain carries TRBV27 and TRBJ2-7; the match to TRBD1 covers 7 bases. The CDR3 spans 15 residues. CDR1 and CDR2 (germline): MNHEY, SMNVEV (reference sequence). Unmatched junction bases numbered 12, after V lost 3 bases and J lost 7 bases. Written as DNA, the CDR3 is TGTGCCAGCAGTTTCCCCGGGACAGCCCCCGGGGAGCAGTACTTC. This codes for CASSFPGTAPGEQYF.

The chain recombines TRBV20-1 with TRBJ2-1; D gene unclear. Germline CDR1 and CDR2: DFQATT and SNEGSKA (reference sequence). Between the trimmed V and J ends, which lost 3 bases and 4 bases, there was a span of 16 bases. The CDR3 is 15 residues long. The CDR3 sequence is CSARTSAATYNEQFF. In DNA form, the CDR3 reads TGCAGTGCTAGGACGTCGGCAGCGACATACAATGAGCAGTTCTTC.

The chain joins TRBV20-1 to TRBJ2-3, with no clear D. Trimming removed 4 bases at V and 2 bases at J, with 7 bases between. Germline assignment: CDR1 DFQATT and CDR2 SNEGSKA (reference sequence). The CDR3 consists of 12 residues. In DNA form, the CDR3 reads TGCAGTGCTAAACAGTACACAGATACGCAGTATTTT. Its translation is CSAKQYTDTQYF.